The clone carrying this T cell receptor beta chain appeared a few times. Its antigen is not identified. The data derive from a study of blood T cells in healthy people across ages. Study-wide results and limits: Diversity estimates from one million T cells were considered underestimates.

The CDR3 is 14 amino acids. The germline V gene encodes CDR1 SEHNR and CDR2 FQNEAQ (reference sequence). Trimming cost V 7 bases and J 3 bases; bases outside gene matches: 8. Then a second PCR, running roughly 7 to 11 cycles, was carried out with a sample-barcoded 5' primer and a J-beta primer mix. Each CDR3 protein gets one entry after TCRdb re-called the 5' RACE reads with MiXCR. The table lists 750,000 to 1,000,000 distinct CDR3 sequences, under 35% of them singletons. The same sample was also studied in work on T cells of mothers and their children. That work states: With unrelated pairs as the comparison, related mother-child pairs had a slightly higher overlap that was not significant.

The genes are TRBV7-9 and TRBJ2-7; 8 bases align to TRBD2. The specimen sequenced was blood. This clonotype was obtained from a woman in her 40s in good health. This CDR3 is CASNPRAGGYEQYF. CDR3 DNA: TGTGCCAGCAACCCGAGGGCGGGGGGCTACGAGCAGTACTTC.